One sample yielded the 3 T cell receptor beta chains listed below, sequenced in a study of blood T cell repertoires in COVID-19. Sequencing was performed with immunoSEQ multiplex PCR; in TCRdb, only in-frame clones are kept and a portion is missing. Here the sample spans approximately 240,000 clones, approximately 90% being singletons. Source material: peripheral blood. The receptors stem from a woman in her thirties or forties who had recovered from COVID-19.

This clone has only one observation. The J gene is TRBJ2-1, the V gene TRBV24-1; TRBD1 agrees at 9 bases. Germline loops: CDR1 KGHDR, CDR2 SFDVKD. V shed 3 bases and J 2 bases; nucleotides not matched to a gene: 4. The CDR3 runs 16 residues. The CDR3 region is CATSDPGQGTYNEQFF. As DNA, the CDR3 is TGTGCCACCAGTGATCCTGGACAGGGGACCTACAATGAGCAGTTCTTC.

The V and J genes are TRBV28 and TRBJ1-3; D unclear. Per germline, CDR1 MDHEN and CDR2 SYDVKM. The CDR3 sequence is 12 residues long. Trimming removed 10 bases at V and 0 bases at J, with 7 bases between. The CDR3 nucleotides read TGTGCCACTTCAGACTCTGGAAACACCATATATTTT. It yields the protein CATSDSGNTIYF.

The chain recombines TRBV21-1 with TRBJ2-3; no check of the table's D call, TRBD1, against the DNA was made. TRBV21-1 is a recognized pseudogene. The CDR3 is 18 amino acids. CDR3 nucleotides: TGTGCCAGCAGCAAATGGGGCGACCGGGACAGGGAGTCAGATACGCAGTATTTT. It encodes CASSKWGDRDRESDTQYF.